The rows below give T cell receptor beta chains drawn from one sample of a study of cytomegalovirus exposure and HLA in healthy donors. Using immunoSEQ multiplex PCR, the repertoire was profiled, and TCRdb retains in-frame clones only, with some absent. The table records 120,000 to 150,000 clones, about 80% of them present only once. Material for sequencing was PBMCs. These receptor sequences come from a male donor in good health and CMV-seronegative. CDR3s include the opening cysteine and the closing phenylalanine or tryptophan. A D gene is named only where the DNA matches it firmly. Part of the rows lack a size; the others show once, few, many or a class for expanded clones.

CDR3 DNA: TGTGCCAGCAGCCCGGTCCGGGGGGAATACGGCTACACCTTC
CDR3 protein: CASSPVRGEYGYTF
J gene: TRBJ1-2
V gene: TRBV11-2
D gene: NA
clone size: NA

CDR3 DNA: TGTGCCAGCAGCGTAGGACCTCCGAGGTCGACCTCTGGAAACACCATATATTTT
CDR3 protein: CASSVGPPRSTSGNTIYF
J gene: TRBJ1-3
V gene: TRBV9
D gene: NA
clone size: NA

CDR3 DNA: TGCGCCACCAGCCCTCGTTCGGGTTATAATTCACCCCTCCACTTT
CDR3 protein: CATSPRSGYNSPLHF
J gene: TRBJ1-6
V gene: TRBV15
D gene: NA
clone size: once

CDR3 DNA: TGTGCCAGCAGTTCTCGGGTGCTAGCCAAAAACATTCAGTACTTC
CDR3 protein: CASSSRVLAKNIQYF
J gene: TRBJ2-4
V gene: TRBV27
D gene: NA
clone size: once

CDR3 DNA: TGTGCCAGCTTAAGTCAGGGGGGAGGTAATGAAAAACTGTTTTTT
CDR3 protein: CASLSQGGGNEKLFF
J gene: TRBJ1-4
V gene: TRBV2
D gene: TRBD1
clone size: NA

CDR3 DNA: TGCGCCAGCAGCCAAGAATCACGGGGAAACACCATATATTTT
CDR3 protein: CASSQESRGNTIYF
J gene: TRBJ1-3
V gene: TRBV4-1
D gene: NA
clone size: NA

CDR3 DNA: TGTGCCAGCAGTGAGGGACATACCTACGAGCAGTACTTC
CDR3 protein: CASSEGHTYEQYF
J gene: TRBJ2-7
V gene: TRBV6-1
D gene: NA
clone size: NA

CDR3 DNA: TGTGCCACCAGCAGAGTTGGGGCCGGGAATTCACCCCTCCACTTT
CDR3 protein: CATSRVGAGNSPLHF
J gene: TRBJ1-6
V gene: TRBV15
D gene: NA
clone size: NA

CDR3 DNA: TGTGCCTGGAGTAGAGACAGGGGAGAGACCCAGTACTTC
CDR3 protein: CAWSRDRGETQYF
J gene: TRBJ2-5
V gene: TRBV30
D gene: TRBD1
clone size: NA

CDR3 DNA: TGTGCCACCAGCACAACTAGCGATTCACCCCTCCACTTT
CDR3 protein: CATSTTSDSPLHF
J gene: TRBJ1-6
V gene: TRBV15
D gene: NA
clone size: few

CDR3 DNA: TGTGCCAGCAGCGCAGGGAAAGGACCAGATCAGCCCCAGCATTTT
CDR3 protein: CASSAGKGPDQPQHF
J gene: TRBJ1-5
V gene: TRBV28
D gene: NA
clone size: NA

CDR3 DNA: TGTGCCAGCAGGTTGGGAGGGGTGGGGGCAGATGAAGCTTTCTTT
CDR3 protein: CASRLGGVGADEAFF
J gene: TRBJ1-1
V gene: TRBV6-1
D gene: NA
clone size: few

CDR3 DNA: TGTGCCAGCAGTCCTGGACAAGGCACAGATACGCAGTATTTT
CDR3 protein: CASSPGQGTDTQYF
J gene: TRBJ2-3
V gene: TRBV28
D gene: NA
clone size: NA

CDR3 DNA: TGTGCCAGCAGCCTACAGGGAGAGGAATGGTATGAGCAGTTCTTC
CDR3 protein: CASSLQGEEWYEQFF
J gene: TRBJ2-1
V gene: TRBV4-2
D gene: NA
clone size: once

CDR3 DNA: TGTGCCAGCAGTTCGCCCCTAGCTAACACCGGGGAGCTGTTTTTT
CDR3 protein: CASSSPLANTGELFF
J gene: TRBJ2-2
V gene: TRBV28
D gene: NA
clone size: NA

CDR3 DNA: TGTGCCAGCAGCATACAGGGTGCCACCGGGGAGCTGTTTTTT
CDR3 protein: CASSIQGATGELFF
J gene: TRBJ2-2
V gene: TRBV5-8
D gene: NA
clone size: NA

CDR3 DNA: TGTGCCAGCAGTCCTCCAGGCCGTAATGAAAAACTGTTTTTT
CDR3 protein: CASSPPGRNEKLFF
J gene: TRBJ1-4
V gene: TRBV28
D gene: NA
clone size: few

CDR3 DNA: TGTGCCAGCAGTTCTCAACAGGGGTTTGGCAATCAGCCCCAGCATTTT
CDR3 protein: CASSSQQGFGNQPQHF
J gene: TRBJ1-5
V gene: TRBV28
D gene: TRBD1
clone size: NA

CDR3 DNA: TGTGCCAGCAGGGACAGGGGGCTTAAAGAGAACACTGAAGCTTTCTTT
CDR3 protein: CASRDRGLKENTEAFF
J gene: TRBJ1-1
V gene: TRBV27
D gene: TRBD1
clone size: NA

CDR3 DNA: TGTGCCTGGATACGAGACAGGGGGCGCGGGGAGCAGTACTTC
CDR3 protein: CAWIRDRGRGEQYF
J gene: TRBJ2-5
V gene: TRBV30
D gene: TRBD1
clone size: NA

CDR3 DNA: TGTGCCAGCAGCGTAGAAGCGTTTCCGAACACCGGGGAGCTGTTTTTT
CDR3 protein: CASSVEAFPNTGELFF
J gene: TRBJ2-2
V gene: TRBV9
D gene: NA
clone size: NA

CDR3 DNA: TGTGCCAGCAACTCTGGAGGGGTAGTAAATGGCTACACCTTC
CDR3 protein: CASNSGGVVNGYTF
J gene: TRBJ1-2
V gene: TRBV5-4
D gene: NA
clone size: NA

CDR3 DNA: TGTGCCTGGAGTGTGCGCCAAGTTTCGTATGGCTACACCTTC
CDR3 protein: CAWSVRQVSYGYTF
J gene: TRBJ1-2
V gene: TRBV30
D gene: NA
clone size: NA

CDR3 DNA: TGCGCCAGCAGCCAAGTTGAAGGAGCTAACTATGGCTACACCTTC
CDR3 protein: CASSQVEGANYGYTF
J gene: TRBJ1-2
V gene: TRBV4-1
D gene: NA
clone size: few

CDR3 DNA: TGTGCCAGCAGCTTGCTACCAGACGCTCGGGGGCAGTTCTTC
CDR3 protein: CASSLLPDARGQFF
J gene: TRBJ2-1
V gene: TRBV7-2
D gene: NA
clone size: NA

CDR3 DNA: TGTGCCAGCGGGTCACAGGGGCCCTACGAGCAGTACTTC
CDR3 protein: CASGSQGPYEQYF
J gene: TRBJ2-7
V gene: TRBV2
D gene: TRBD1
clone size: few

CDR3 DNA: TGTGCCAGCAGCCCCGGGACTAGCGGGGGTCCCTTCTCGGAGCAGTACTTC
CDR3 protein: CASSPGTSGGPFSEQYF
J gene: TRBJ2-7
V gene: TRBV5-4
D gene: TRBD2
clone size: NA

CDR3 DNA: TGTGCCACCAGCAGCTTCGCAGGTCAGGAAGGCTACACCTTC
CDR3 protein: CATSSFAGQEGYTF
J gene: TRBJ1-2
V gene: TRBV15
D gene: NA
clone size: NA

CDR3 DNA: TGTGCCAGCACGATAGGGGATAGCACAGATACGCAGTATTTT
CDR3 protein: CASTIGDSTDTQYF
J gene: TRBJ2-3
V gene: TRBV5-6
D gene: NA
clone size: NA

CDR3 DNA: TGTGCCAGCAGCTTCAGGGGCGAGCAGTACTTC
CDR3 protein: CASSFRGEQYF
J gene: TRBJ2-7
V gene: TRBV7-6
D gene: NA
clone size: NA

CDR3 DNA: TGTGCCAGCAGCTTGGCCATAGGGGACTCTGGAAACACCATATATTTT
CDR3 protein: CASSLAIGDSGNTIYF
J gene: TRBJ1-3
V gene: TRBV5-4
D gene: NA
clone size: NA

CDR3 DNA: TGTGCCTTCTTCCAGGCGGGACAGGGTGTTTTTGGCTACACCTTC
CDR3 protein: CAFFQAGQGVFGYTF
J gene: TRBJ1-2
V gene: TRBV5-4
D gene: TRBD1
clone size: NA

CDR3 DNA: TGTGCCAGCAGCTTGGGCTCATCCTATGGCTACACCTTC
CDR3 protein: CASSLGSSYGYTF
J gene: TRBJ1-2
V gene: TRBV11-2
D gene: NA
clone size: NA

CDR3 DNA: TGTGCCAGCAGCCAATTTCAGGGGGCCTCCTACAATGAGCAGTTCTTC
CDR3 protein: CASSQFQGASYNEQFF
J gene: TRBJ2-1
V gene: TRBV14
D gene: TRBD1
clone size: NA

CDR3 DNA: TGTGCCAGCAGCTTAAGGGGGGGCCTATACAATGAGCAGTTCTTC
CDR3 protein: CASSLRGGLYNEQFF
J gene: TRBJ2-1
V gene: TRBV5-5
D gene: NA
clone size: NA

CDR3 DNA: TGTGCCAGCAGTTACTCGGGACAGGGAGGTGTGGGAGGCTACACCTTC
CDR3 protein: CASSYSGQGGVGGYTF
J gene: TRBJ1-2
V gene: TRBV6-5
D gene: TRBD1
clone size: once

CDR3 DNA: TGTGCCAGCAGACACAGGGTTGGGTACGAGCAGTACTTC
CDR3 protein: CASRHRVGYEQYF
J gene: TRBJ2-7
V gene: TRBV6-1
D gene: NA
clone size: NA

CDR3 DNA: TGTGCCAGCAGTTGGGACACCAACTATGAGCAGTTCTTC
CDR3 protein: CASSWDTNYEQFF
J gene: TRBJ2-1
V gene: TRBV27
D gene: NA
clone size: NA

CDR3 DNA: TGCGCCAGCAGCCTTCAGCGGGGGCACACAGATACGCAGTATTTT
CDR3 protein: CASSLQRGHTDTQYF
J gene: TRBJ2-3
V gene: TRBV5-1
D gene: TRBD2
clone size: NA

CDR3 DNA: TGTGCCAGCAGCGCAGGGTCCCCATGGAACACTGAAGCTTTCTTT
CDR3 protein: CASSAGSPWNTEAFF
J gene: TRBJ1-1
V gene: TRBV2
D gene: NA
clone size: NA

CDR3 DNA: TGTGCCAGCAGCTTGACAGCCGGGGCCAACGTCCTGACTTTC
CDR3 protein: CASSLTAGANVLTF
J gene: TRBJ2-6
V gene: TRBV11-2
D gene: NA
clone size: few

CDR3 DNA: TGTGCCAGCAGCTTAGAATCATCCCGAGTGACCCAGTACTTC
CDR3 protein: CASSLESSRVTQYF
J gene: TRBJ2-5
V gene: TRBV11-2
D gene: NA
clone size: NA